This T cell receptor beta chain was captured by sequencing in a study of blood T cell repertoires in COVID-19. Turning to the study itself: Sites in the United States, Italy and Spain provided acute and convalescent COVID-19 samples. In each case, the material was cDNA or gDNA derived from T cells, B-cell-depleted T cells, or PBMCs.

Study processing details: How many nucleated cells were present was estimated from reference gene primer amplification. Profiling relied on immunoSEQ multiplex PCR, and the TCRdb table lists in-frame clones only, not all of them. From that table come the V and J calls and clone size; the DNA was used to work out D and trimming. There are about 73,000 clones in the sample; roughly 87% occur only once, and approximately 8.9% lies in the top ten. The CDR3 sequence is 13 residues long. V was clipped by 7 bases and J by 2 bases, with 11 bases between them. Germline CDR1 SNHLY, CDR2 FYNNEI. The sequencing input was peripheral blood. This sequence joins TRBV2 and TRBJ1-1; D may be TRBD1 (6 bases). This TCR came from a man older than 75 with acute or convalescent COVID-19. CDR3 bases: TGTGCCAGCACTTTGGACAGTAACACTGAAGCTTTCTTT. This gives the protein CASTLDSNTEAFF.